Included here is one T cell receptor (beta chain) sequence, with context. The data are from a study of blood T cell repertoires in COVID-19. Study-wide background: There were acute and convalescent COVID-19 samples, and they came from the United States, Italy and Spain. T cells, B-cell-depleted T cells, or PBMCs supplied cDNA or gDNA.

How the authors handled the data: It was from reference gene primer amplification that nucleated cell counts were estimated. Assay used: immunoSEQ multiplex PCR; TCRdb lists only in-frame clones, some missing. V and J calls and clone size are given by that table; D and trimming were obtained from the DNA. This table holds under 250,000 clones, approximately 84% found once. The CDR3 is 13 residues long. Per the germline V gene, CDR1 is WSHSY and CDR2 is SAAADI. V was pared by 2 bases and J by 6 bases, with 10 bases between. Source material: peripheral blood. This sequence originates from a man aged 50 to 59 with acute or convalescent COVID-19. The J gene is TRBJ1-2, the V gene TRBV10-2; D uncertain. The CDR3 nucleotides read TGCGCCAGCAGTGAGCGGGATAGGAATGGCTACACCTTC. Translated, it gives CASSERDRNGYTF.